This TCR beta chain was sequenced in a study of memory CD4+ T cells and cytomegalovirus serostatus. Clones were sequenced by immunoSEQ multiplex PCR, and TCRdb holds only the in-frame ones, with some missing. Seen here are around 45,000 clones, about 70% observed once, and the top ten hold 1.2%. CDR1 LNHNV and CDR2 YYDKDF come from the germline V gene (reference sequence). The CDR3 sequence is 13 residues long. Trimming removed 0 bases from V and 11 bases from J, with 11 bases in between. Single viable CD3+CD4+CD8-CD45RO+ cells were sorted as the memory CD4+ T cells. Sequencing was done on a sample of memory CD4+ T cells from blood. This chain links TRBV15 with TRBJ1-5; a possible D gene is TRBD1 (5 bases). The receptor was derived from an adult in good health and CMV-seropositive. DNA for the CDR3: TGTGCCACCAGCAGAGATCAAGGGACCACCCAGCATTTT. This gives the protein CATSRDQGTTQHF.